These T cell receptor beta chains were read from a single sample in a study of shared clonotypes between healthy human individuals. Method: immunoSEQ multiplex PCR; TCRdb's copy keeps in-frame clones and lacks some. The sample carries over a million clones, 75% to 80% recorded once. Sequenced: memory CD4+ T cells from PBMCs. These receptors were taken from a man younger than 35 in good health. Some clones in this sample may be carry-over from other donors' samples. The CDR3 runs from the conserved cysteine through the conserved F or W. Each record gives: D gene, J gene, V gene, clone size, CDR3 DNA, CDR3 protein. D genes are given only for firm matches. Clone size, where shown, is once, few, many, or a class for clones that have expanded.

D gene: TRBD1; J gene: TRBJ1-1; V gene: TRBV28; clone size: many; CDR3 DNA: TGTGCCAGCAGTTTACCGTCCGACAGGGAGGAGAGGAACACTGAAGCTTTCTTT; CDR3 protein: CASSLPSDREERNTEAFF
D gene: TRBD2; J gene: TRBJ2-7; V gene: TRBV2; clone size: once; CDR3 DNA: TGTGCCAGCAGTGAAGCAAGCGGGGGTACCTACGAGCAGTACTTC; CDR3 protein: CASSEASGGTYEQYF
D gene: TRBD2; J gene: TRBJ2-4; V gene: TRBV28; clone size: .; CDR3 DNA: TGTGCCAGCAGTTCCCGGGGCGGGAGGACCTTAAACATTCAGTACTTC; CDR3 protein: CASSSRGGRTLNIQYF
D gene: .; J gene: TRBJ2-2; V gene: TRBV9; clone size: .; CDR3 DNA: TGTGCCAGCAGCGTAGGACTAGGGGGCACCGGGGAGCTGTTTTTT; CDR3 protein: CASSVGLGGTGELFF
D gene: .; J gene: TRBJ1-4; V gene: TRBV6-1; clone size: .; CDR3 DNA: TGTGCCAGCAGAGAAAGGGGAACTAATGAAAAACTGTTTTTT; CDR3 protein: CASRERGTNEKLFF
D gene: .; J gene: TRBJ2-7; V gene: TRBV28; clone size: .; CDR3 DNA: TGTGCCAGCATACGGGACACTCCCTACGAGCAGTACTTC; CDR3 protein: CASIRDTPYEQYF
D gene: .; J gene: TRBJ1-5; V gene: TRBV28; clone size: .; CDR3 DNA: TGTGCCAGCAGTTCCCTCCGGCGCGGATATCGGGGCAATCAGCCCCAGCATTTT; CDR3 protein: CASSSLRRGYRGNQPQHF
D gene: .; J gene: TRBJ2-3; V gene: TRBV28; clone size: .; CDR3 DNA: TGTGCCAGCAGTTTTGGGGGAACAGATACGCAGTATTTT; CDR3 protein: CASSFGGTDTQYF
D gene: TRBD1; J gene: TRBJ2-1; V gene: TRBV29-1; clone size: .; CDR3 DNA: TGCAGCGCCGGTGGAGGACAGGGAAAGAATGAGCAGTTCTTC; CDR3 protein: CSAGGGQGKNEQFF
D gene: TRBD1; J gene: TRBJ2-7; V gene: TRBV18; clone size: .; CDR3 DNA: TGTGCCAGCTCACCGACAGGGGACGTTATCTACGAGCAGTACTTC; CDR3 protein: CASSPTGDVIYEQYF
D gene: .; J gene: TRBJ2-4; V gene: TRBV4-2; clone size: .; CDR3 DNA: TGTGCCAGCAGCCAGACTAGACCGGGAGACATTCAGTACTTC; CDR3 protein: CASSQTRPGDIQYF
D gene: .; J gene: TRBJ1-1; V gene: TRBV27; clone size: many; CDR3 DNA: TGTGCCAGCAGTTTCGGCGGATTGGGCACTGAAGCTTTCTTT; CDR3 protein: CASSFGGLGTEAFF
D gene: .; J gene: TRBJ2-3; V gene: TRBV29-1; clone size: once; CDR3 DNA: TGCAGCGTCAGAGCCCGTGCTAGCACAGATACGCAGTATTTT; CDR3 protein: CSVRARASTDTQYF
D gene: .; J gene: TRBJ2-1; V gene: TRBV7-3; clone size: .; CDR3 DNA: TGTGCCAGCAGCTTAGGGAGCGCCAGCTCCTACAATGAGCAGTTCTTC; CDR3 protein: CASSLGSASSYNEQFF
D gene: .; J gene: TRBJ1-3; V gene: TRBV9; clone size: few; CDR3 DNA: TGTGCCAGCAGCAGGGGGACAAGGACTGGAAACACCATATATTTT; CDR3 protein: CASSRGTRTGNTIYF
D gene: .; J gene: TRBJ2-7; V gene: TRBV7-8; clone size: .; CDR3 DNA: TGTGCCAGCAGCTTAGAGGGCCTCTGGTACGAGCAGTACTTC; CDR3 protein: CASSLEGLWYEQYF
D gene: .; J gene: TRBJ2-1; V gene: TRBV7-2; clone size: .; CDR3 DNA: TGTGCCAGCAGCCCCCGGACAGTTTTGACCTACAATGAGCAGTTCTTC; CDR3 protein: CASSPRTVLTYNEQFF
D gene: .; J gene: TRBJ2-7; V gene: TRBV14; clone size: few; CDR3 DNA: TGTGCCAGCAGCCAAGACAGCTACGAGCAGTACTTC; CDR3 protein: CASSQDSYEQYF
D gene: .; J gene: TRBJ2-5; V gene: TRBV7-8; clone size: .; CDR3 DNA: TGTGCCAGCAGGGTAGGAGAGACCCAGTACTTC; CDR3 protein: CASRVGETQYF
D gene: .; J gene: TRBJ2-1; V gene: TRBV20-1; clone size: once; CDR3 DNA: TGCAGTGCCCCCCATTACAATGAGCAGTTCTTC; CDR3 protein: CSAPHYNEQFF
D gene: .; J gene: TRBJ1-1; V gene: TRBV7-9; clone size: .; CDR3 DNA: TGTGCCAGCAGCTTAGTAGTCCCTGGAATCACTGAAGCTTTCTTT; CDR3 protein: CASSLVVPGITEAFF
D gene: .; J gene: TRBJ1-1; V gene: TRBV5-1; clone size: .; CDR3 DNA: TGCGCCAGCCGGAACAGCCTGAACACTGAAGCTTTCTTT; CDR3 protein: CASRNSLNTEAFF
D gene: TRBD1; J gene: TRBJ2-1; V gene: TRBV27; clone size: .; CDR3 DNA: TGTGCCAGCAGTCCCGGGACAGGGCGTAGCAATGAGCAGTTCTTC; CDR3 protein: CASSPGTGRSNEQFF
D gene: TRBD1; J gene: TRBJ1-1; V gene: TRBV11-2; clone size: .; CDR3 DNA: TGTGCCAGCAGCTTAGGCACAGGGGGCTCTGACGGCACTGAAGCTTTCTTT; CDR3 protein: CASSLGTGGSDGTEAFF
D gene: .; J gene: TRBJ2-7; V gene: TRBV29-1; clone size: few; CDR3 DNA: TGCAGCGCCACCGGGGACTCCTACGAGCAGTACTTC; CDR3 protein: CSATGDSYEQYF
D gene: .; J gene: TRBJ2-7; V gene: TRBV10-1; clone size: .; CDR3 DNA: TGCGCCAGCAGTGAGTGGCTGGGAGCCGAGCAGTACTTC; CDR3 protein: CASSEWLGAEQYF
D gene: .; J gene: TRBJ1-4; V gene: TRBV11-2; clone size: few; CDR3 DNA: TGTGCCAGCAGCCCCCTAAAGACAGATAAGGGTGAAAAACTGTTTTTT; CDR3 protein: CASSPLKTDKGEKLFF